This TCR beta chain was obtained from a study of blood T cell repertoires in COVID-19. Study overall: COVID-19 samples, acute and convalescent, were from the United States, Italy and Spain. The cDNA or gDNA used as material had been derived from T cells, B-cell-depleted T cells, or PBMCs.

The ends were cut back, 5 bases at V and 7 bases at J, with 15 bases in the middle. CDR1 and CDR2 (germline): SGHAT, FQNNGV. The CDR3 has 13 amino acids. In the study's own analysis: Scientists estimated how many nucleated cells there were by amplifying reference gene primers. TCRdb's copy holds only in-frame clones and misses some; the assay was immunoSEQ multiplex PCR. D and trimming were read from the DNA, whereas the V and J calls and clone size are those reported in that table. Counted here are around 30,000 clones, more than 65% occurring once; the ten biggest clones make up 10% to 15%. The sequencing sample was made of peripheral blood. The receptor's source is a human donor in a cohort sampled during active COVID-19. The chain combines TRBV11-2 with TRBJ2-7, with D possibly matching TRBD2 (7 bases). The CDR3 reads CASSEGGEMEQYF. DNA of the CDR3: TGTGCCAGCAGCGAGGGGGGGGAGATGGAGCAGTACTTC.